This entry concerns a single T cell receptor beta chain. Its antigen is unidentified. This entry comes from a study of OX40 agonist ivuxolimab in advanced cancers. Whole-study results and caveats: CD8+ T cells were the subset that, on average, had more expanded clones than CD4+.

V gave up 4 bases and J gave up 5 bases; unmatched junction bases: 5. CDR1 and CDR2 from the germline V gene are MGHRA and YSYEKL. The CDR3 covers 14 residues. Clones were read by immunoSEQ multiplex PCR, and TCRdb kept only the in-frame ones, dropping some. The data show some 70,000 clones, around 82% seen once. This receptor was taken from an adult with an advanced solid tumor such as melanoma, head and neck, liver or kidney cancer. The chain carries TRBV4-1 and TRBJ2-7, with 10 nucleotides matching TRBD1. The sequences come from CD4+ or CD8+ T cells sorted from blood, collected in a trial of the OX40 agonist ivuxolimab. The CDR3 region has the DNA TGCGCCAGCAGCCCAAGGGACAGGGGCCACGAGCAGTACTTC. Protein: CASSPRDRGHEQYF.